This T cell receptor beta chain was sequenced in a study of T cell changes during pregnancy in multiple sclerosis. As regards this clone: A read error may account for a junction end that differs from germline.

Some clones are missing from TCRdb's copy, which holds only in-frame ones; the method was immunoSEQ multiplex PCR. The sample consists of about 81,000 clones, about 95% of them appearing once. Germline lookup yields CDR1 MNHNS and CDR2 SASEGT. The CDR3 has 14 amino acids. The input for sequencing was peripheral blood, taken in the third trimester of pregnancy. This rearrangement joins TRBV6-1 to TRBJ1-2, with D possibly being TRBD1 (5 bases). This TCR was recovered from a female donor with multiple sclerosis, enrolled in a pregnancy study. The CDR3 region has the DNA TGTGCCAGGAGTGGGGCGGGGGTAGAGTATGGCTACACCTTC. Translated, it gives CARSGAGVEYGYTF.